This TCR beta chain was captured in a study of blood T cell repertoires in COVID-19. This clone was picked up one time. Only in-frame clones appear in the TCRdb table, and some are missing; sequencing was by immunoSEQ multiplex PCR. The profile shows about 420,000 clones, about 87% of them singletons. The CDR3 has 14 amino acids. The V gene's germline CDR1 is KGHSH and CDR2 LQKENI. The V end was cut by 4 bases, the J end by 3 bases, with 13 bases between. Sequences were obtained from peripheral blood. The TCR sequence derives from a man between 18 and 29 years old with COVID-19, enrolled during active disease. V and J are TRBV18 and TRBJ2-7, with D possibly matching TRBD2 (5 bases). CDR3 coding DNA: TGTGCCAGCTCACGGGAGAGTTCCCGCTACGAGCAGTACTTC. It codes for CASSRESSRYEQYF.